The rows below give T cell receptor beta chains drawn from one sample of a study of cytomegalovirus exposure and HLA in healthy donors. Only in-frame clones appear in the TCRdb table, and some are missing; sequencing was by immunoSEQ multiplex PCR. Of 130,000 or so clones listed, about 83% are singletons. Sequenced: PBMCs. The receptors derive from a woman aged 25 to 45 in good health and CMV-seronegative. CDR3s leave out the opening cysteine and the closing phenylalanine or tryptophan. The D gene is left open where the match is weak.

TRBV7-3	-	ASSLGHPTGELF
TRBV5-6	-	ASSNVGALSYGYT
TRBV19	-	ASSAMDLPYEQY
TRBV5-4	-	ASRVGSDTEAF
TRBV5-5	-	ASSLEQGIIGYT
TRBV4-3	TRBD2	ASSQDRSGGEY
TRBV11-2	TRBD2	ASSISGGTTDTQY
TRBV4-3	-	ASSQDGGGLYEQY
TRBV7-2	-	ASSPSAGREETQY
TRBV7-2	TRBD2	ASSSSGSYSYEQY
TRBV4-1	TRBD2	ASSQDAPGLAGDYEQY
TRBV7-2	-	ASTVTGLNGYT
TRBV9	-	ASSVPSGDTQY
TRBV27	-	ASSFGGAYT
TRBV2	-	ASSEDLINTGELF
TRBV7-6	-	ASSSDSNYGYT
TRBV4-1	-	ASSQQGRGAKNIQY
TRBV5-8	TRBD1	ASSLPGGTGNDLLRKTQY
TRBV7-8	-	ASSLSWAGGNTIY
TRBV7-9	-	ASSFGTTGNTIY
TRBV18	TRBD1	ASSPRQGDGNTIY
TRBV6-5	-	ASRRKGDTQY
TRBV25-1	TRBD1	ASSVDRVGGNTIY
TRBV27	TRBD1	ASQGTSIVGTDMVFGYT
TRBV2	-	AGGINSYEQY
TRBV6-1	TRBD1	ASSGQGVGSGYT
TRBV27	TRBD1	ASSLEGAGTEAF
TRBV7-9	-	ASSFQGRGADTQY
TRBV12-5	TRBD1	ASGLVGQNGYT
TRBV5-6	-	ASNMAANSPLH
TRBV18	TRBD1	ASSPTGGMDSETQY
TRBV6-5	TRBD2	ASSLRGGGRNEQF
TRBV5-8	TRBD2	ASSPGLAGGREQF
TRBV11-3	TRBD2	ASSSRTSLTYEQY
TRBV5-4	TRBD2	ASSESGANTGELF
TRBV7-2	-	ASSLVVGPPSYEQY
TRBV11-2	-	ASSLARLSGANVLT
TRBV13	TRBD2	ASSPGLAGGLWSYNEQF
TRBV7-2	-	ASRPTGTRGSYEQY
TRBV7-9	-	ASSPSGGMGPQH
TRBV12-5	-	ASGFSNQPQH
TRBV12-5	TRBD1	ASGLGDRVRYGYT
TRBV29-1	-	STLSSGNEQF
TRBV5-1	-	ASQPGPGNTEAF
TRBV7-2	-	ASSLVGELGNQPQH
TRBV9	TRBD2	ASSVIPLAGGLNEQF
TRBV14	TRBD1	ASSQPGQEATNEKLF
TRBV6-5	TRBD2	ASRVGGSEIDTQY
TRBV7-9	-	ASSFLSDGDYGYT
TRBV18	TRBD2	ASSPLGGAQTDTQY
TRBV9	-	ASSSTATGVIDEQF
TRBV11-3	TRBD2	ASSSRLAGGLNEQF
TRBV5-5	-	ASSLLTADNSPLH
TRBV4-3	TRBD2	ASSHVTSGGTDTQY
TRBV2	-	ASSEVQGTGELF
TRBV5-1	-	ASSLGDFSYNEQF
TRBV11-2	TRBD1	ASSSPPQGVYGYT
TRBV7-2	TRBD1	ASSFDRGVGTGELF